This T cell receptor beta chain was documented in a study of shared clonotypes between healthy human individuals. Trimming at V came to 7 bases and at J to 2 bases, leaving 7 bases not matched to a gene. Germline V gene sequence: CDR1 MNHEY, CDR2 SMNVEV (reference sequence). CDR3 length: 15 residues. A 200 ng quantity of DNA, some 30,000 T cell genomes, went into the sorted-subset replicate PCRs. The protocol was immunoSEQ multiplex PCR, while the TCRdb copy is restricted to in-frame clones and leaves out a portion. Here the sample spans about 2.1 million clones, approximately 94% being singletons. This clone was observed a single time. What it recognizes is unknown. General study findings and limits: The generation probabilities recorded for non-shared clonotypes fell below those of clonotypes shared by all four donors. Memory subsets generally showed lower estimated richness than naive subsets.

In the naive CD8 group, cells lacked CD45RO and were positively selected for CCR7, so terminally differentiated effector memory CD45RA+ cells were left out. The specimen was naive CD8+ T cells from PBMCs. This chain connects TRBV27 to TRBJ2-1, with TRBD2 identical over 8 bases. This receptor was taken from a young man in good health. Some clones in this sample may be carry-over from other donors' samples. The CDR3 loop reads CASNREGRPYNEQFF. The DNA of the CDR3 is TGTGCCAGCAACCGGGAGGGGAGGCCCTACAATGAGCAGTTCTTC.